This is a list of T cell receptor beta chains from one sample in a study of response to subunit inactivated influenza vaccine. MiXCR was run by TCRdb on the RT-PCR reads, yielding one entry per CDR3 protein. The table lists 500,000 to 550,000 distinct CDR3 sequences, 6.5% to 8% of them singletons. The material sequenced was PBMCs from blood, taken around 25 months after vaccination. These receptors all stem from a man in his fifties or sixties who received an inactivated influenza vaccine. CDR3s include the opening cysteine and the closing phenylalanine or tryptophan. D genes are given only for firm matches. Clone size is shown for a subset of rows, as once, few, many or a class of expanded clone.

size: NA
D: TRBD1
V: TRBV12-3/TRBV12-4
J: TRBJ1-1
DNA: TGTGCCAGCAGTTTAGGGCTGACAGGGGTCACTGAAGCTTTCTTT
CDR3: CASSLGLTGVTEAFF

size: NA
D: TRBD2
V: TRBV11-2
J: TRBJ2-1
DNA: TGTGCCAGCAGCTGGACTAGCGGGAGAAGATCCGACCACAATGAGCAGTTCTTC
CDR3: CASSWTSGRRSDHNEQFF

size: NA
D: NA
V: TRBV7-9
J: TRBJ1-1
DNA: TGTGCCAGCAGCTTAACCCCAGTCGGGGGCACTGAAGCTTTCTTT
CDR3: CASSLTPVGGTEAFF

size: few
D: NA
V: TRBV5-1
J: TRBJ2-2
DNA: TGCGCCAGCAGCCTTCAAACCAGGGGGGTATCCGGGGAGCTGTTTTTT
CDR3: CASSLQTRGVSGELFF

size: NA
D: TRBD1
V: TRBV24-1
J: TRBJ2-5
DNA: TGTGCCACCAGTGATACAGGGGAGGAGACCCAGTACTTC
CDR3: CATSDTGEETQYF

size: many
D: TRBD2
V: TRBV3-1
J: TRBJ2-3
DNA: TGTGCCAGCAGCAAACTAGCGGGGGCGGGGGATACGCAGTATTTT
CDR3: CASSKLAGAGDTQYF

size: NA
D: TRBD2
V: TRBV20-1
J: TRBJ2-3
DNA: TGCAGTGCTAGAGATATCCCCCTAGCGGGAGGGACAGATACGCAGTATTTT
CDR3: CSARDIPLAGGTDTQYF

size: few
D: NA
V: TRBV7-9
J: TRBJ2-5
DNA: TGTGCCAGCAGCTTAGGCGTGTTTGGGACTTCGCAAGAGACCCAGTACTTC
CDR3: CASSLGVFGTSQETQYF

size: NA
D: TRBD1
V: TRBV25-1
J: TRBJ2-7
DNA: TGTGCCAGCAGGAGGTCAGGGGGCGACTCCTACGAGCAGTACTTC
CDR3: CASRRSGGDSYEQYF

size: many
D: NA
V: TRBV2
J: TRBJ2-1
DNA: TGTGCCAGCAGCGTCAGGGGACTTTGGGGCGATGAGCAGTTCTTC
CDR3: CASSVRGLWGDEQFF

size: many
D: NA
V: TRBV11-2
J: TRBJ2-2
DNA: TGTGCCAGCAGGCGCGCGGGGGCCCACACCGGGGAGCTGTTTTTT
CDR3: CASRRAGAHTGELFF

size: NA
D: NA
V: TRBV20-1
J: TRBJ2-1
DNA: TGCAGTGCTCAACCGGTTGGGCGGGAAGGCTCTTACAATGAGCAGTTCTTC
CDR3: CSAQPVGREGSYNEQFF

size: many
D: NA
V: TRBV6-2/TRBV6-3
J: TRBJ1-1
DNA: TGTGCCAGCAGTTACTCGATCCGGGGGAACACTGAAGCTTTCTTT
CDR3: CASSYSIRGNTEAFF

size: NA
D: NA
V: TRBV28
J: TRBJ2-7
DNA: TGTGCCAGCAGTGCGGACATTGGCTCCTACGAGCAGTACTTC
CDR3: CASSADIGSYEQYF

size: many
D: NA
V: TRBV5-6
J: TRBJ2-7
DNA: TGTGCCAGCAGCTTGAAGAAGAACGAGCAGTACTTC
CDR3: CASSLKKNEQYF

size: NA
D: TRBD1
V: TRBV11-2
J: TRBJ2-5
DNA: TGTGCCAGCAGCTTGAGGACAGGGTGGGAGACCCAGTACTTC
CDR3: CASSLRTGWETQYF

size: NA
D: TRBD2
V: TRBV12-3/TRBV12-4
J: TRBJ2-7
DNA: TGTGCCAGCAGTTTAGACCAGACTAGCGCAGAGCAGTACTTC
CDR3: CASSLDQTSAEQYF

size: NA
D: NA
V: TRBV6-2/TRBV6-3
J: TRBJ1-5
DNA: TGTGCCAGCAGTTACTCCGGCGCGGGAAATAGCAATCAGCCCCAGCATTTT
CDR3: CASSYSGAGNSNQPQHF

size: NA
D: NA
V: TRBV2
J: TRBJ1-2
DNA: TGTGCCAGCACTCTGGACAGCCCTAACTATGGCTACACCTTC
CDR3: CASTLDSPNYGYTF

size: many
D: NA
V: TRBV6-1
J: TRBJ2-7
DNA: TGTGCCAGCACCTTAGACCCCTTGGGCGAGCAGTACTTC
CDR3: CASTLDPLGEQYF

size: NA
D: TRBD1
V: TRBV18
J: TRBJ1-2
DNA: TGTGCCAGCTCACCAACTGCGGACAGGCAGAACTATGGCTACACCTTC
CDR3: CASSPTADRQNYGYTF

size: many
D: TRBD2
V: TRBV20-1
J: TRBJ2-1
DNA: TGCAGTGCTAGTGGGCTAGCGGATTACAATGAGCAGTTCTTC
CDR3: CSASGLADYNEQFF

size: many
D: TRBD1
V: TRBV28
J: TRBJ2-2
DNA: TGTGCCAGCAGCAAGATGACAGGGTTGTCCGGGGAGCTGTTTTTT
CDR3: CASSKMTGLSGELFF

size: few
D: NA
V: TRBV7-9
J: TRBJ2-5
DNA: TGTGCCAGCGTGGATAGGGCATCGGAGACCCAGTACTTC
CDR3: CASVDRASETQYF

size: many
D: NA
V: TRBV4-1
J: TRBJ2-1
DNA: TGCGCCAGCAGTAGAGCGCTCGTCAATGAGCAGTTCTTC
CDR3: CASSRALVNEQFF

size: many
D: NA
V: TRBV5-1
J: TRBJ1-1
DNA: TGCGCCAGCAGCTGGGAGACGGGCACTGAAGCTTTCTTT
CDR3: CASSWETGTEAFF

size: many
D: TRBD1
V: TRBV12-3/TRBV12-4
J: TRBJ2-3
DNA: TGTGCCAGCAGTGACTACAGGGGGGTCACAGATACGCAGTATTTT
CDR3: CASSDYRGVTDTQYF

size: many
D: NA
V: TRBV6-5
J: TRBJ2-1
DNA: TGTGCCAGCAGTTACTCGGTGGGCGGGATCTCCTACAATGAGCAGTTCTTC
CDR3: CASSYSVGGISYNEQFF

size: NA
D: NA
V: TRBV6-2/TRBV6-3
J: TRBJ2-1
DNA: TGTGCCAGCAGTTACCTCGGGTCGAATGAGCAGTTCTTC
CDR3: CASSYLGSNEQFF

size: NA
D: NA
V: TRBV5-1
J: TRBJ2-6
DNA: TGCGCCAGCAGCTTATCAGGGGCTTTCTCTGGGGCCAACGTCCTGACTTTC
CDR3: CASSLSGAFSGANVLTF

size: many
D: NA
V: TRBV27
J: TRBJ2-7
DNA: TGTGCCAGCGGTATCGGGACGTTATCCTACGAGCAGTACTTC
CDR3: CASGIGTLSYEQYF

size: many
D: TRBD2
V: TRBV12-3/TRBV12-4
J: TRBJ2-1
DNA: TGTGCCAGCAGTTCAGTGACTAGCCACAACGGTGAGCAGTTCTTC
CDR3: CASSSVTSHNGEQFF

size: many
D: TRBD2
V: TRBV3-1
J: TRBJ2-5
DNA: TGTGCCAGCAGCCGAGCGGGGCCACTCCAAGAGACCCAGTACTTC
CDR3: CASSRAGPLQETQYF

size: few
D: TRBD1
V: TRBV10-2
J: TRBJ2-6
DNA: TGCGCCAGCGAGGACAGGAGCTCTGGGGCCAACGTCCTGACTTTC
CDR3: CASEDRSSGANVLTF

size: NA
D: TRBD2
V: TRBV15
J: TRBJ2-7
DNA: TGTGCCACCAGCAGGGCTAGCGGGGGGGCTTACGAGCAGTACTTC
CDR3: CATSRASGGAYEQYF

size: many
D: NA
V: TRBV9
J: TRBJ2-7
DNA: TGTGCCAGCAGCACGGACCTCTACGAGCAGTACTTC
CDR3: CASSTDLYEQYF

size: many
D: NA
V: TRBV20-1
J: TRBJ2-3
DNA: TGCAGTGCTAGAGGCGTTGCCACAGATACGCAGTATTTT
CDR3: CSARGVATDTQYF

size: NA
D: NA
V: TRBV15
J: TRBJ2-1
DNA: TGTGCCACCAGAGGACTCAATGAGCAGTTCTTC
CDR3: CATRGLNEQFF

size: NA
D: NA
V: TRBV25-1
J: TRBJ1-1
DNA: TGTGCCAGCAGTGAAAACCAGGGAATTGAAGCTTTCTTT
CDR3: CASSENQGIEAFF

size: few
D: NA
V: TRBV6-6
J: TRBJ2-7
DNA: TGTGCCAGCTACGGGGGCCTGGGCGAGCAGTACTTC
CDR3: CASYGGLGEQYF

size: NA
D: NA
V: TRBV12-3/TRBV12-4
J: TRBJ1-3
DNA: TGTGCCAGCAGTTTAGTGGGTGGAAACACCATATATTTT
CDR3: CASSLVGGNTIYF

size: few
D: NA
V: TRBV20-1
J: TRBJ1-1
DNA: TGCAGTGCTCCCAGATGGGGGGTAGGCACTGAAGCTTTCTTT
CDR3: CSAPRWGVGTEAFF

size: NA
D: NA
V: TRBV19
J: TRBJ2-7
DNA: TGTGCCAGTAGTACTCTCGACAGGCCCCACGAGCAGTACTTC
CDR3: CASSTLDRPHEQYF

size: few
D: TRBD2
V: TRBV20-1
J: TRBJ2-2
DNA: TGCAGTGCTCGTACCGGGACTAGCGGGAATATCGGGGAGCTGTTTTTT
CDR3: CSARTGTSGNIGELFF

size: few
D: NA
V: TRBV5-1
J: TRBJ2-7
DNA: TGCGCCAGCAGCTTGGCCAGCGTGAAAACCTACGAGCAGTACTTC
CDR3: CASSLASVKTYEQYF

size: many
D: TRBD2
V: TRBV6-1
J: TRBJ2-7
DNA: TGTGCCAGCAGCACGACTAGCGCGAGGGGGGAGCAGTACTTC
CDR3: CASSTTSARGEQYF

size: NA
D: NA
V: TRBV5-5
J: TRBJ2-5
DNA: TGTGCCAGCAGCTCGATCCCGGGGGCCCTCCAAGAGACCCAGTACTTC
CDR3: CASSSIPGALQETQYF

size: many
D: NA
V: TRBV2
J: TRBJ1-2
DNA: TGTGCCAGCAGTGAACGGGGGGCGAAGTTTTTAGTCTATGGCTACACCTTC
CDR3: CASSERGAKFLVYGYTF

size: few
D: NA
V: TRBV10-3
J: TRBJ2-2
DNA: TGTGCCATCAGTCCGGGGCGTGGGACCGGGGAGCTGTTTTTT
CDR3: CAISPGRGTGELFF

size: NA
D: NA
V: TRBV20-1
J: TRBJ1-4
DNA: TGCAGTGCTAGTTTACCAGTTAATGAAAAACTGTTTTTT
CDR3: CSASLPVNEKLFF

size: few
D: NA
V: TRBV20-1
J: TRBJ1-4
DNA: TGCAGTGCTACCCGGACAGCCCAAAATGAAAAACTGTTTTTT
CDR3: CSATRTAQNEKLFF

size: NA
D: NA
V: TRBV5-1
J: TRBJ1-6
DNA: TGCGCCAGCAGCTTGGCCGGGTTTGTTGCACCCCTCCACTTT
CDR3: CASSLAGFVAPLHF

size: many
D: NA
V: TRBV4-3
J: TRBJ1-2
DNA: TGCGCCAGCAGCCCTCAGTTACCGGTTGGCTATGGCTACACCTTC
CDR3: CASSPQLPVGYGYTF

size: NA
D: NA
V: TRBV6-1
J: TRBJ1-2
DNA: TGTGCCAGCAGTGAAGGGGGGGGCGGCTACACCTTC
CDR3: CASSEGGGGYTF

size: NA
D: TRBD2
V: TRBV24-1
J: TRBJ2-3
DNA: TGTGCCACCCCCACCTTTCGGCGGGAGACAGATACGCAGTATTTT
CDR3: CATPTFRRETDTQYF

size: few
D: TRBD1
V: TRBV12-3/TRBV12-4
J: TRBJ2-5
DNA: TGTGCCAGCAGTTTAGACCAGGGGGCGGATGAGACCCAGTACTTC
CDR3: CASSLDQGADETQYF

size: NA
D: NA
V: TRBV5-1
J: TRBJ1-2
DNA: TGCGCCAGCAGCTTGGCACAGAGCAACTATGGCTACACCTTC
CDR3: CASSLAQSNYGYTF

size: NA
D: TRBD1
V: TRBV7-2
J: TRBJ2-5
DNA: TGTGCCAGCAGTATTAGGGGACAGGGTGGAGAGACCCAGTACTTC
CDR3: CASSIRGQGGETQYF

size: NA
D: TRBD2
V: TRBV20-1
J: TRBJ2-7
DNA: TGCAGTGCAGTGCGGGGGGCCGGTTCCTACGAGCAGTACTTC
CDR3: CSAVRGAGSYEQYF

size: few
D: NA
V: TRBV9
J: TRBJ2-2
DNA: TGTGCCAGCAGCGTAGCTACACGGACACCGAACACCGGGGAGCTGTTTTTT
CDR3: CASSVATRTPNTGELFF